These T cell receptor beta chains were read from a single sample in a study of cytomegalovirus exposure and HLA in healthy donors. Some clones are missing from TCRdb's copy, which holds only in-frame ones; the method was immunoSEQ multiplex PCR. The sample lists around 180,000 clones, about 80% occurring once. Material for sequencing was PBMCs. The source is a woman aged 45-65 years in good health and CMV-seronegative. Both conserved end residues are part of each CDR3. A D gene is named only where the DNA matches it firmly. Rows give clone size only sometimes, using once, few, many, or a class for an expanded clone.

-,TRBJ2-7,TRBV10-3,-,CAISRQDPYEQYF,TGTGCCATCAGCCGACAGGACCCCTACGAGCAGTACTTC
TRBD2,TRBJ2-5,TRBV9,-,CASSVSAGGRETQYF,TGTGCCAGCAGCGTATCAGCGGGAGGGAGGGAGACCCAGTACTTC
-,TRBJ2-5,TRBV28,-,CASSFGQETQYF,TGTGCCAGCAGTTTCGGTCAAGAGACCCAGTACTTC
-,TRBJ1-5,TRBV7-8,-,CASSSLRVGNQPQHF,TGTGCCAGCAGCTCACTGCGGGTGGGAAATCAGCCCCAGCATTTT
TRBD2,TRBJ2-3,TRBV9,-,CASNWKRGAYTDTQYF,TGTGCCAGCAACTGGAAGCGGGGGGCCTACACAGATACGCAGTATTTT
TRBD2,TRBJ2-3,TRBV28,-,CASSPGRGRGPTDTQYF,TGTGCCAGCAGCCCCGGGAGGGGTCGTGGCCCCACAGATACGCAGTATTTT
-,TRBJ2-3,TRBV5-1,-,CASSPAGELTDTQYF,TGCGCCAGCAGCCCCGCAGGCGAACTCACAGATACGCAGTATTTT
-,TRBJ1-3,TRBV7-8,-,CASSFRRDSGNTIYF,TGTGCCAGCAGTTTCCGCCGAGACTCTGGAAACACCATATATTTT
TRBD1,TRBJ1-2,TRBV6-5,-,CASRGQGQFNGYTF,TGTGCCAGCAGGGGACAGGGGCAGTTTAATGGCTACACCTTC
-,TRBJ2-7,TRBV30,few,CAWSVSGLYEQYF,TGTGCCTGGAGTGTAAGCGGACTTTACGAGCAGTACTTC
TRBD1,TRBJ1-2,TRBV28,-,CASSLYPGGEGYTF,TGTGCCAGCAGTTTATATCCAGGGGGCGAGGGCTACACCTTC
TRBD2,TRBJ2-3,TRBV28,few,CASSRLAGGRADTQYF,TGTGCCAGCAGTCGACTAGCGGGAGGAAGGGCAGATACGCAGTATTTT
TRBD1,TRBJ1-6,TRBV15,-,CATSRYTGTGNSPLHF,TGTGCCACCAGCAGATATACCGGGACAGGGAATTCACCCCTCCACTTT
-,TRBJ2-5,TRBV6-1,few,CASSAAGQQETQYF,TGTGCCAGCAGTGCCGCGGGACAGCAAGAGACCCAGTACTTC
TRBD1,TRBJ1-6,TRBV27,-,CASSGGTARSSPLHF,TGTGCCAGCAGTGGGGGGACAGCACGAAGTTCACCCCTCCACTTT
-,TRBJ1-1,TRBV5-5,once,CASSLRGNTEAFF,TGTGCCAGCAGCTTGAGGGGGAACACTGAAGCTTTCTTT
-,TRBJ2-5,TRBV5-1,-,CASSPAGLGETQYF,TGCGCCAGCAGCCCCGCGGGGTTGGGGGAGACCCAGTACTTC
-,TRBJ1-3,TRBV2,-,CASSEEILRAGNTIYF,TGTGCCAGCAGTGAAGAGATCCTGAGGGCGGGAAACACCATATATTTT
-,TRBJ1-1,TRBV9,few,CASSVEPNTEAFF,TGTGCCAGCAGCGTAGAGCCGAACACTGAAGCTTTCTTT
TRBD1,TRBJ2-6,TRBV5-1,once,CASSLGGPTVPGANVLTF,TGCGCCAGCAGCTTAGGGGGCCCCACAGTCCCTGGGGCCAACGTCCTGACTTTC
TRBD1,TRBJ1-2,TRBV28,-,CASSSGQYTNYGYTF,TGTGCCAGCAGTTCGGGACAGTACACTAACTATGGCTACACCTTC
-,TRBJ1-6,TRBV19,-,CASSMTGEIPLHF,TGTGCCAGTAGTATGACGGGAGAAATACCCCTCCACTTT